The rows below give T cell receptor beta chains drawn from one sample of a study of blood T cell repertoires in COVID-19. This table comes from immunoSEQ multiplex PCR, and its TCRdb copy is limited to in-frame clones, with some not included. The sample holds 130,000 to 150,000 clones; 80% to 85% are singletons and the top ten take approximately 40%. The sequencing sample was made of peripheral blood. Receptor source: a human donor in a cohort sampled during active COVID-19. The CDR3 runs from the conserved cysteine through the conserved F or W. The D gene is left open where the match is weak. Rows may omit the clone size; those that give it use once, few, many or a size class.

TRBJ1-1 few NA TRBV6-5 CASTPGGTEAFF TGTGCCAGCACCCCCGGGGGCACTGAAGCTTTCTTT
TRBJ1-4 NA NA TRBV27 CASSSLGGLEKLFF TGTGCCAGCAGCTCCTTGGGGGGGCTTGAAAAACTGTTTTTT
TRBJ2-3 NA NA TRBV11-2 CASSRIDRTSTDTQYF TGTGCCAGCAGCCGCATAGACAGAACTAGCACAGATACGCAGTATTTT
TRBJ2-2 NA NA TRBV7-8 CASSLGTTNTGELFF TGTGCCAGCAGCTTAGGGACAACGAACACCGGGGAGCTGTTTTTT
TRBJ2-5 NA TRBD2 TRBV6-2/TRBV6-3 CASSRLLAGGQETQYF TGTGCCAGCAGTCGTCTACTAGCGGGGGGCCAAGAGACCCAGTACTTC
TRBJ2-7 NA TRBD1 TRBV10-2 CASSVGTVNVEQYF TGCGCCAGCAGTGTTGGGACAGTCAACGTCGAGCAGTACTTC
TRBJ1-2 NA TRBD1 TRBV4-2 CASSQAGQGDGYTF TGTGCCAGCAGCCAGGCGGGACAGGGGGATGGCTACACCTTC
TRBJ1-2 NA NA TRBV6-4 CASRLTGGLYGYTF TGTGCCAGCAGACTGACAGGCGGACTCTATGGCTACACCTTC
TRBJ2-3 NA TRBD2 TRBV7-3 CASSPRGVKVDTQYF TGTGCCAGCAGCCCCCGGGGGGTGAAAGTAGATACGCAGTATTTT
TRBJ1-4 few NA TRBV21-1 CASNTAGTVTPTNEKLFF TGTGCCAGCAACACCGCCGGGACAGTTACCCCAACTAATGAAAAACTGTTTTTT
TRBJ2-7 NA NA TRBV28 CASSLENIISYEQYF TGTGCCAGCAGTTTGGAGAACATAATCTCCTACGAGCAGTACTTC
TRBJ1-4 NA NA TRBV11-3 CASSLAGTEKLFF TGTGCCAGCAGCTTAGCAGGAACTGAAAAACTGTTTTTT
TRBJ2-5 NA NA TRBV9 CASSSRRGGETQYF TGTGCCAGCAGCTCCCGCAGGGGTGGCGAGACCCAGTACTTC
TRBJ1-6 NA NA TRBV3-1/TRBV3-2 CASSQGTDNSPLHF TGTGCCAGCAGCCAAGGGACAGACAATTCACCCCTCCACTTT
TRBJ1-1 few NA TRBV18 CASSPGIPGTEAFF TGTGCCAGCTCACCAGGGATCCCAGGGACTGAAGCTTTCTTT
TRBJ2-7 NA TRBD1 TRBV5-1 CASSPGQGIPYEQYF TGCGCCAGCAGCCCGGGACAGGGGATCCCCTACGAGCAGTACTTC
TRBJ1-2 NA NA TRBV5-1 CASSRTDINYGYTF TGCGCCAGCAGCCGGACGGACATTAACTATGGCTACACCTTC
TRBJ1-4 few TRBD1 TRBV5-5 CASSRDRPNEKLFF TGTGCCAGCAGCCGGGACAGACCTAATGAAAAACTGTTTTTT
TRBJ2-2 NA TRBD2 TRBV6-5 CASSPGLSLGELFF TGTGCCAGCAGTCCGGGACTAAGCCTGGGGGAGCTGTTTTTT
TRBJ1-2 NA NA TRBV10-3 CAISESGGSEGYTF TGTGCCATCAGTGAGTCCGGGGGGTCGGAGGGCTACACCTTC
TRBJ2-7 NA NA TRBV24-1 CATSDPDRYYEQYF TGTGCCACCAGTGACCCGGACAGATACTACGAGCAGTACTTC
TRBJ1-2 NA TRBD1 TRBV29-1 CSGGGQGGDGYTF TGCAGCGGTGGAGGACAGGGGGGTGATGGCTACACCTTC
TRBJ1-4 NA NA TRBV12-3/TRBV12-4 CASSTGTEKLFF TGTGCCAGCAGTACCGGGACAGAAAAACTGTTTTTT
TRBJ2-2 NA TRBD2 TRBV6-7 CASSYRGGTTGELFF TGTGCCAGCAGTTACCGGGGGGGGACCACCGGGGAGCTGTTTTTT
TRBJ1-2 NA NA TRBV11-3 CASSPLDSYNYGYTF TGTGCCAGCAGTCCCCTCGACAGCTACAACTATGGCTACACCTTC
TRBJ2-7 once NA TRBV2 CASSEGAYEQYF TGTGCCAGCTCCGAGGGTGCCTACGAGCAGTACTTC
TRBJ1-2 NA NA TRBV5-1 CASSLAGVRNYGYTF TGCGCCAGCAGCTTGGCCGGGGTTAGGAACTATGGCTACACCTTC
TRBJ1-2 few TRBD1 TRBV14 CASSQDGAGGEANYGYTF TGTGCCAGCAGCCAAGATGGGGCAGGGGGCGAAGCTAACTATGGCTACACCTTC
TRBJ2-1 NA NA TRBV23-1 CASSHNIQPGNEQFF TGCGCCAGCAGTCATAATATCCAGCCGGGGAATGAGCAGTTCTTC
TRBJ1-2 NA NA TRBV16 CASSHRDYGYTF TGTGCCAGCAGTCACAGGGACTATGGCTACACCTTC
TRBJ1-2 NA TRBD1 TRBV6-1 CASSTDRVRGDYTF TGTGCCAGCAGTACTGACAGGGTTAGAGGTGACTACACCTTC
TRBJ1-1 NA TRBD1 TRBV10-3 CAISGPGQGYTEAFF TGTGCCATCAGTGGGCCCGGACAGGGGTACACTGAAGCTTTCTTT
TRBJ1-1 NA TRBD1 TRBV30 CAWSGWGSDRGVNTEAFF TGTGCCTGGTCGGGCTGGGGCTCGGACAGGGGAGTGAACACTGAAGCTTTCTTT
TRBJ1-2 NA NA TRBV29-1 CSVEINNYGYTF TGCAGCGTTGAAATTAATAACTATGGCTACACCTTC
TRBJ1-2 NA TRBD1 TRBV19 CASSMDRGRFGYTF TGTGCCAGTAGTATGGACAGGGGGCGGTTTGGCTACACCTTC
TRBJ1-2 NA TRBD1 TRBV29-1 CSTRQGAHGYTF TGCAGCACCCGGCAGGGGGCGCATGGCTACACCTTC
TRBJ2-1 NA TRBD1 TRBV29-1 CSVEGWDRVRNEQFF TGCAGCGTTGAAGGTTGGGACAGGGTCAGGAATGAGCAGTTCTTC
TRBJ1-4 NA NA TRBV7-9 CASSSAGGTNEKLFF TGTGCCAGCAGCTCCGCGGGGGGGACTAATGAAAAACTGTTTTTT
TRBJ2-7 NA TRBD1 TRBV5-1 CASSPGTGVGYEQYF TGCGCCAGCAGCCCCGGGACAGGGGTCGGGTACGAGCAGTACTTC
TRBJ1-5 NA NA TRBV7-2 CASSLALGRSNQPQHF TGTGCCAGCAGCTTAGCGTTGGGCCGTAGCAATCAGCCCCAGCATTTT